This entry lists 20 T cell receptor beta chains sequenced from one sample in a study of beta chain features in type 1 diabetes. General study findings and limits: Significant though moderate, a shortening of TCRB CDR3s appeared in all four CD4+ subsets of Type 1 diabetes patients.

Expressed TCRB transcripts were sequenced because the isolated RNA had all been reverse transcribed beforehand. Clones were read by immunoSEQ multiplex PCR, and TCRdb kept only the in-frame ones, dropping some. The sample has about 190,000 clones, 6.5% to 9.5% seen once; the top ten hold about 0.9%. These receptors have no identified antigens. Input material: central memory CD4+ T cells from blood. Receptor source: a woman in her thirties or forties with type 1 diabetes.

This clone was found a few times. The rearrangement uses TRBV7-3 and TRBJ2-1; TRBD2 matches at 7 bases. Germline V gene lookup returns CDR1 SGHTA and CDR2 FQGTGA. The CDR3 consists of 18 residues. Trimming cost V 5 bases and J 4 bases; bases outside gene matches: 17. The DNA of the CDR3 is TGTGCCAGCAGCGCCGCTAGCGGCACCCTTAGAATATACAATGAGCAGTTCTTC. This translates into CASSAASGTLRIYNEQFF.

This clone has just a few counts. This sequence joins TRBV7-8 and TRBJ2-4; 7 bases align to TRBD1. The CDR3 runs 18 residues. The J segment lost 0 bases and the V segment lost 3 bases, leaving 11 bases of the junction unmatched. Germline values: CDR1 SGHVS, CDR2 FQNEAQ. Here the CDR3 reads CASSLTRRDSLAKNIQYF. CDR3 DNA: TGTGCCAGCAGCTTGACCCGCCGGGACAGCTTAGCCAAAAACATTCAGTACTTC.

This clone has more than one count but fewer than ten. A junction boundary mismatches the germline segment, possibly from a read error. Different DNA sequences within this sample yield the same CDR3. V gene TRBV7-7 combines with J gene TRBJ2-5; perhaps TRBD2 as D (6 bases). This CDR3 has 13 residues. Germline V gene data show CDR1 as SSHAT and CDR2 as FNYEAQ (reference sequence). Written as DNA, the CDR3 is TGTGCTAGCAGCCGTGACCGGGGGGAGACCCAGTACTTC. It is translated as CASSRDRGETQYF.

This clone has just a few counts. The chain uses TRBV28 and TRBJ2-1; weak D call: TRBD1 (6 bases). V lost 5 bases and J 6 bases, leaving 11 bases between the germline ends. Germline V gives CDR1 MDHEN, CDR2 SYDVKM. This CDR3 spans 13 amino acids. Here the CDR3 DNA reads TGTGCCAGCAGTCGAACAGGGTCCAATGAGCAGTTCTTC. Translation: CASSRTGSNEQFF.

This clone turned up a few times. J is TRBJ2-5 and V is TRBV7-3; TRBD2 is a possible D gene (5 bases). Germline assignment: CDR1 SGHTA and CDR2 FQGTGA. Trimming removed 5 bases at V and 4 bases at J, with 11 bases between. The CDR3 has 13 amino acids. CDR3 region: CASSQDGGETQYF. In DNA form, the CDR3 reads TGTGCCAGCAGCCAGGACGGAGGAGAGACCCAGTACTTC.

The V call is TRBV6-5, the J call TRBJ2-7; the D gene is possibly TRBD2 (5 bases). TRBJ2-1 matches the DNA end more closely, so the J call is doubtful. The CDR3 consists of 12 residues. Germline CDR1 reads MNHEY; CDR2 reads SVGAGI. The CDR3 DNA follows: TGTGCCAGCAGATCGAGGGACAATGAGCAGTTCTTC. Translation gives CASRSRDNEQFF.

On this clone itself: The junction departs from the called germline gene at one end, perhaps through a read error. This sequence joins TRBV2 and TRBJ2-7, with 10 bases that match TRBD2. CDR3 length equals 8 residues. Per the germline V gene, CDR1 is SNHLY and CDR2 is FYNNEI. The CDR3 sequence: CALTSGVF. The CDR3 nucleotides read TGTGCTCTTACTAGCGGGGTCTTC.

This clone was detected a few times. The gene calls are TRBV11-2 and TRBJ2-5; TRBD1 is a possible D gene (6 bases). Trimming shortened V by 1 base and J by 5 bases, and 17 bases separated the two germline ends. The CDR3 covers 16 residues. Germline CDR1 SGHAT, CDR2 FQNNGV. The CDR3 sequence is CASSLGRGQGWETQYF. Here the CDR3 DNA reads TGTGCCAGCAGCTTAGGAAGGGGCCAGGGGTGGGAGACCCAGTACTTC.

This chain links TRBV5-1 with TRBJ2-7; D is possibly TRBD2 (6 bases). The germline V gene encodes CDR1 SGHRS and CDR2 YFSETQ. The CDR3 has 14 residues. The V gene lost 5 bases and the J gene lost 5 bases, with 17 bases spanning the gap. The chain's CDR3 is CASSSGGALNEQYF. CDR3 sequence (DNA): TGCGCCAGCAGTTCCGGCGGGGCTTTGAACGAGCAGTACTTC.

The table lists this clone with a few counts. V usage is TRBV14 and J usage is TRBJ1-2; D is ambiguous. The V and J ends lost 1 base and 5 bases respectively, with 5 bases between them. Germline lookup yields CDR1 SGHDN and CDR2 FVKESK. The CDR3 contains 12 residues. In nucleotides, the CDR3 is TGTGCCAGCAGCCAAGGAGGGTATGGCTACACCTTC. As protein: CASSQGGYGYTF.

There are a few counts of this clone. This chain joins TRBV14 and TRBJ2-1; 12 bases agree with TRBD2. V dropped 2 bases and J dropped 5; count of bases not matched to a gene: 4. The V gene's germline CDR1 is SGHDN and CDR2 FVKESK. There are 16 residues in the CDR3. The CDR3 bases are TGTGCCAGCAGCCAACGGACTAGCGGGATTGACAATGAGCAGTTCTTC. Translated, it gives CASSQRTSGIDNEQFF.

The table lists this clone with a few counts. The chain combines TRBV18 with TRBJ2-7; the D gene is possibly TRBD1 (6 bases). Trimming removed 5 bases at V and 2 bases at J, with 13 bases between. Per the germline V gene, CDR1 is KGHSH and CDR2 is LQKENI. The CDR3 is 14 amino acids. CDR3 residues: CASSRQDSTYEQYF. In DNA, the CDR3 is TGTGCCAGCTCAAGACAGGATTCTACCTACGAGCAGTACTTC.

The chain couples TRBV18 to TRBJ2-7; 7 positions match TRBD1. Germline V gene lookup returns CDR1 KGHSH and CDR2 LQKENI. Germline trimming cut 3 bases from V and 9 bases from J; bases unmatched to any gene: 5. CDR3 length: 12 amino acids. The CDR3 bases are TGTGCCAGCTCACCTGACAGGGTGGGGCAGTACTTC. It is translated as CASSPDRVGQYF.

This clone was observed a handful of times. The chain carries TRBV10-3 and TRBJ2-7, with 14 nucleotides matching TRBD2. The V and J ends lost 4 bases and 3 bases, in that order; junction bases with no gene match: 2. CDR1 is ENHRY, CDR2 SYGVKD, per germline. The length of the CDR3 is 15 residues. This CDR3 reads CAISAGTSGGYEQYF. CDR3 DNA sequence: TGTGCCATCAGTGCCGGGACTAGCGGGGGCTACGAGCAGTACTTC.

The chain employs TRBV28 and TRBJ2-7; D perhaps matches TRBD2 (6 bases). This CDR3 region has 15 residues. CDR1 is MDHEN, CDR2 SYDVKM, per germline. Trimming pared 5 bases from V and 7 bases from J, leaving 21 bases between. The CDR3 loop reads CASSGDGTLAGEQYF. CDR3 in DNA: TGTGCCAGCAGTGGGGACGGGACCCTCGCGGGGGAGCAGTACTTC. Filled out from reference TRBV28 and TRBJ2-7, the complete variable domain reads DVKVTQSSRYLVKRTGEKVFLECVQDMDHENMFWYRQDPGLGLRLIYFSYDVKMKEKGDIPEGYSVSREKKERFSLILESASTNQTSMYLCASSGDGTLAGEQYFGPGTRLTVT.

In this sample, this clone turned up a few times. The chain employs TRBV4-1 and TRBJ2-2, with TRBD1 matching over 7 bases. The V gene end was trimmed by 0 bases and the J gene end by 7 bases; junction bases not matched to a gene: 8. The CDR3 runs to 16 residues. Germline assignment: CDR1 MGHRA and CDR2 YSYEKL. The CDR3 sequence: CASSQDDTGADGELFF. The CDR3 DNA reads TGCGCCAGCAGCCAAGACGATACAGGGGCGGACGGGGAGCTGTTTTTT.

A few counts support this clone. The chain recombines TRBV2 with TRBJ1-2; 8 bases align to TRBD1. The CDR3 consists of 14 residues. The J segment lost 6 bases and the V segment lost 5 bases, leaving 8 bases of the junction unmatched. From germline, CDR1 is SNHLY and CDR2 FYNNEI. CDR3 coding DNA: TGTGCCAGCAGTCAACAGACAGGGGAGGATGGCTACACCTTC. This encodes CASSQQTGEDGYTF. Full variable domain (outside the CDR3, taken from reference TRBV2 and TRBJ1-2): EPEVTQTPSHQVTQMGQEVILRCVPISNHLYFYWYRQILGQKVEFLVSFYNNEISEKSEIFDDQFSVERPDGSNFTLKIRSTKLEDSAMYFCASSQQTGEDGYTFGSGTRLTVV.

This chain joins TRBV6-1 and TRBJ2-7; possibly TRBD1 for D (6 bases). Trimming stripped 0 bases from V and 4 bases from J, with 7 bases between. This CDR3 has 13 residues. Germline V CDR1 and CDR2: MNHNS, SASEGT. The CDR3 DNA sequence: TGTGCCAGCAGTGAAGCCGGACAGTACGAGCAGTACTTC. Translation: CASSEAGQYEQYF.

This clone was seen a few times. The chain couples TRBV30 to TRBJ2-2; D possibly corresponds to TRBD2 (6 bases). The ends were cut back, 1 base at V and 3 bases at J, with 15 bases in the middle. Germline V CDR1 and CDR2: GTSNPN, SVGIG (reference sequence). The CDR3 is made up of 16 amino acids. The CDR3 sequence: CAWSEIGTYDTGELFF. For the CDR3, the DNA is TGTGCCTGGAGTGAGATCGGGACTTATGACACCGGGGAGCTGTTTTTT.

This clone was seen only a few times. V is TRBV28 and J is TRBJ1-5, with TRBD1 identical over 7 bases. The CDR3 is 14 residues long. Germline V gene data show CDR1 as MDHEN and CDR2 as SYDVKM. Unmatched junction bases numbered 9, after V lost 6 bases and J lost 7 bases. CDR3 bases: TGTGCCAGCAGCTCACAGGGGAGAGGACAGCCCCAGCATTTT. This translates into CASSSQGRGQPQHF.